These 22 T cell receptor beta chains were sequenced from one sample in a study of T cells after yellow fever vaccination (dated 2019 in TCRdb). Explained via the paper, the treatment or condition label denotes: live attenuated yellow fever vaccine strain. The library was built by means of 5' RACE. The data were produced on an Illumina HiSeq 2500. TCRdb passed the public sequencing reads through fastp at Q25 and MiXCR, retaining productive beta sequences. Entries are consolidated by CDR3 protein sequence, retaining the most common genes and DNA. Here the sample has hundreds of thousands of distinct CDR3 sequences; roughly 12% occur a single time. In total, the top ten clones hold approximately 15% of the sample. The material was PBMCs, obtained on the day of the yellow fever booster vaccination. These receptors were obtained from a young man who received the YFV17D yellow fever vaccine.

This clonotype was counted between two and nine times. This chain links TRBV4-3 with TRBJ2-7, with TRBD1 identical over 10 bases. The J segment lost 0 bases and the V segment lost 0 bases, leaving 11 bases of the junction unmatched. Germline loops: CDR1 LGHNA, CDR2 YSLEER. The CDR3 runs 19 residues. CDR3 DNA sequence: TGCGCCAGCAGCCAAGATGTCATTGGGGGACAGGGGTTCTCCTACGAGCAGTACTTC. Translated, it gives CASSQDVIGGQGFSYEQYF.

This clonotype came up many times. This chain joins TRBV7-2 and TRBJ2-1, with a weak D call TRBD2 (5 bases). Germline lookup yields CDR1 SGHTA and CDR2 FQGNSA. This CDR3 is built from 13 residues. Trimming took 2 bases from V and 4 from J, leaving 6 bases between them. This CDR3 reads CASSLSGYNEQFF. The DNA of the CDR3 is TGTGCCAGCAGCTTATCGGGGTACAATGAGCAGTTCTTC.

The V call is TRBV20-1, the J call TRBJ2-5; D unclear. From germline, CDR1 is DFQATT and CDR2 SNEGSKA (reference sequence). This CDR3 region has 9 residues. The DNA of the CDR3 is TGCACCTCGGGCAAGACCCAGTACTTC. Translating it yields CTSGKTQYF.

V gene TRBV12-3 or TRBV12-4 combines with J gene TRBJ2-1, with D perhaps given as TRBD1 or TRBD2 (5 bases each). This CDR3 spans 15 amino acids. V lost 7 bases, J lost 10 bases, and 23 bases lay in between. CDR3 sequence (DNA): TGTGCCAGCACTCCCGGCTTCGGGACCGAGGGGGAGCAGTTCTTC. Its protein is CASTPGFGTEGEQFF.

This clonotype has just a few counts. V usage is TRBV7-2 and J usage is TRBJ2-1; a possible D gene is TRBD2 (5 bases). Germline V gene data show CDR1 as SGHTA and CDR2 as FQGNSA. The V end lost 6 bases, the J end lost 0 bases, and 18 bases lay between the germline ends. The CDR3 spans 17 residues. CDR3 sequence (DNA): TGTGCCAGCAGACCGCCTAAAGGGAGCCTCTCCTACAATGAGCAGTTCTTC. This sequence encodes CASRPPKGSLSYNEQFF.

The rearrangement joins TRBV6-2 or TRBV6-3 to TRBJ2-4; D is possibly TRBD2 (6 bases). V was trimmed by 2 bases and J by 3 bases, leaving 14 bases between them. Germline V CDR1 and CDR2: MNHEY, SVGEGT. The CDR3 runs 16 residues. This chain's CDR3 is CASSYEAGLVKNIQYF. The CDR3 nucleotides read TGTGCCAGCAGTTACGAAGCGGGCCTTGTCAAAAACATTCAGTACTTC.

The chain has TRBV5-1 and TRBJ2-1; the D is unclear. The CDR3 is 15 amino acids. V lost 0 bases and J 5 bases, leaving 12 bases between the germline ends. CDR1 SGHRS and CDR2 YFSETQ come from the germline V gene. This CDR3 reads CASSLATEQNNEQFF. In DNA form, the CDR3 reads TGCGCCAGCAGCTTGGCCACAGAACAGAACAATGAGCAGTTCTTC. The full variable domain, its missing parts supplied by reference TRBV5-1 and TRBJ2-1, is KAGVTQTPRYLIKTRGQQVTLSCSPISGHRSVSWYQQTPGQGLQFLFEYFSETQRNKGNFPGRFSGRQFSNSRSEMNVSTLELGDSALYLCASSLATEQNNEQFFGPGTRLTVL.

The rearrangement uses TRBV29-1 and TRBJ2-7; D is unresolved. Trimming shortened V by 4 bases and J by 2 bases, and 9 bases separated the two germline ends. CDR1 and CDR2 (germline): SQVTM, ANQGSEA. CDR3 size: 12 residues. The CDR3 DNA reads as TGCAGCGTTGCAGTAACAGCCTACGAGCAGTACTTC. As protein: CSVAVTAYEQYF.

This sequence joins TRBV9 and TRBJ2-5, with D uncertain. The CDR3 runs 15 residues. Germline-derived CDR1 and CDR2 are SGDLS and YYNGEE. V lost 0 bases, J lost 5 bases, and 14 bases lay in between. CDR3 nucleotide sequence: TGTGCCAGCAGCGTAGATCACTCGGTAACGGAGACCCAGTACTTC. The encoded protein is CASSVDHSVTETQYF. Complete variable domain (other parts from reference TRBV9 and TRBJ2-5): DSGVTQTPKHLITATGQRVTLRCSPRSGDLSVYWYQQSLDQGLQFLIQYYNGEERAKGNILERFSAQQFPDLHSELNLSSLELGDSALYFCASSVDHSVTETQYFGPGTRLLVL.

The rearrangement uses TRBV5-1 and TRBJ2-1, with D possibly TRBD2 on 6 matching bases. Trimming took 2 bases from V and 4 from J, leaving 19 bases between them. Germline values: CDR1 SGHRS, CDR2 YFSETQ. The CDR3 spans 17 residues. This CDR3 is CASSLMLGTADYNEQFF. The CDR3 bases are TGCGCCAGCAGCTTAATGTTAGGGACTGCAGATTACAATGAGCAGTTCTTC. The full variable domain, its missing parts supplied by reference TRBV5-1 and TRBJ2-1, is KAGVTQTPRYLIKTRGQQVTLSCSPISGHRSVSWYQQTPGQGLQFLFEYFSETQRNKGNFPGRFSGRQFSNSRSEMNVSTLELGDSALYLCASSLMLGTADYNEQFFGPGTRLTVL.

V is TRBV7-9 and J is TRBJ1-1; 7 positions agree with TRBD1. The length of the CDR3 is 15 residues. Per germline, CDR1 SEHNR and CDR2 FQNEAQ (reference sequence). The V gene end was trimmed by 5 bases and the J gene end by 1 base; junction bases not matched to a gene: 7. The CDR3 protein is CASSLPTGKNTEAFF. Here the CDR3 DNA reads TGTGCCAGCAGCCTACCGACAGGGAAGAACACTGAAGCTTTCTTT.

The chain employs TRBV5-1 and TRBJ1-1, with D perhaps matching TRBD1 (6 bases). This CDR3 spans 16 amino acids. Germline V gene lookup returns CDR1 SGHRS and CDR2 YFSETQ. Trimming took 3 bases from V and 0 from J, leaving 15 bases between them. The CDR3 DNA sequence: TGCGCCAGCAGCTCACAGGGATTCGGGATGAACACTGAAGCTTTCTTT. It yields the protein CASSSQGFGMNTEAFF. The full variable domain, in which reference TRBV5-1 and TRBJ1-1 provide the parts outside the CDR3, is KAGVTQTPRYLIKTRGQQVTLSCSPISGHRSVSWYQQTPGQGLQFLFEYFSETQRNKGNFPGRFSGRQFSNSRSEMNVSTLELGDSALYLCASSSQGFGMNTEAFFGQGTRLTVV.

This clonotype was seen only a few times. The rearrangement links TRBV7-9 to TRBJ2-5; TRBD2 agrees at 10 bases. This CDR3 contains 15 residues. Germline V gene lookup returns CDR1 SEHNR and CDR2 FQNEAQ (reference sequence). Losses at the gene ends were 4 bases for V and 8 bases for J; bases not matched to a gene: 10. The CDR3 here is CASSSHSGRPPTQYF. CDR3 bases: TGTGCCAGCAGCTCACATAGCGGGAGGCCTCCTACCCAGTACTTC.

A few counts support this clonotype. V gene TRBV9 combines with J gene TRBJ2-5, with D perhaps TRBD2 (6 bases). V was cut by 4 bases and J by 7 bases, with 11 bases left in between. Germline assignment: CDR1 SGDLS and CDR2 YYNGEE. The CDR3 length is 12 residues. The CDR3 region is CASSRDGGTQYF. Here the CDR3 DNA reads TGTGCCAGCAGCCGGGACGGGGGGACCCAGTACTTC.

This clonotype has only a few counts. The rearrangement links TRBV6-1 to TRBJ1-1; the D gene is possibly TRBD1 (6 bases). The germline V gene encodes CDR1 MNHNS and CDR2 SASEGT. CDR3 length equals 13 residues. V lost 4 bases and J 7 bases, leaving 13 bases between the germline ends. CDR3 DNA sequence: TGTGCCAGCAGTGGAACAGGGCTTGGTGAAGCTTTCTTT. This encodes CASSGTGLGEAFF.

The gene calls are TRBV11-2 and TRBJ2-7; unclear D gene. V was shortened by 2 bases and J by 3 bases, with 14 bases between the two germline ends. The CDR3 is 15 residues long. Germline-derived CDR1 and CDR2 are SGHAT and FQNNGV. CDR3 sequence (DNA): TGTGCCAGCAGCTTAAGATCCCTAGTAAACTACGAGCAGTACTTC. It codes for CASSLRSLVNYEQYF.

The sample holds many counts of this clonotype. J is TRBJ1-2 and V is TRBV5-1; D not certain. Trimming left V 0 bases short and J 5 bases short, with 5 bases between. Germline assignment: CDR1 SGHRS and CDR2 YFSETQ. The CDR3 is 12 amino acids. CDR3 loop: CASSLDVYGYTF. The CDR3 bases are TGCGCCAGCAGCTTGGACGTGTATGGCTACACCTTC.

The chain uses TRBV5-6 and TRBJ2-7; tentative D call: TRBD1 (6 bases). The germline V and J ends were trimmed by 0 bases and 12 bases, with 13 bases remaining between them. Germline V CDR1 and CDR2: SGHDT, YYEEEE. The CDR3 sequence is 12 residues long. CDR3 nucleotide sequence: TGTGCCAGCAGCTTGGCCAAGGGACAAGTGTACTTC. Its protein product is CASSLAKGQVYF.

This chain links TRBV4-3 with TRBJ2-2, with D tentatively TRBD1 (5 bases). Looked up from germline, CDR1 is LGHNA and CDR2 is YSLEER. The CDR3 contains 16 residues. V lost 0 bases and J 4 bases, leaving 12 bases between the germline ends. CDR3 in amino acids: CASSQDLAGRTGELFF. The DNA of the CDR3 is TGCGCCAGCAGCCAAGATCTCGCAGGGCGCACCGGGGAGCTGTTTTTT.

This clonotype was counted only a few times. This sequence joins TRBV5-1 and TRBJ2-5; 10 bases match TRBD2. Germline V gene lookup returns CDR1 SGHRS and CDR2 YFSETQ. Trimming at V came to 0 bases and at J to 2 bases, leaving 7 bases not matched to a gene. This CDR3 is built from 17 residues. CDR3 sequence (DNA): TGCGCCAGCAGCTTGGACCCCCCAGCGGGAGGGCAAGAGACCCAGTACTTC. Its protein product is CASSLDPPAGGQETQYF.

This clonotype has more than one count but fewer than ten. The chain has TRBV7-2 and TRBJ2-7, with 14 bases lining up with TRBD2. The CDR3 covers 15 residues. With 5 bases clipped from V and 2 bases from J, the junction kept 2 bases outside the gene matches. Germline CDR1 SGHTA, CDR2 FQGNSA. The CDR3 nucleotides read TGTGCCAGCAGCCGACTAGCGGGAGGGCCCTACGAGCAGTACTTC. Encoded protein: CASSRLAGGPYEQYF.

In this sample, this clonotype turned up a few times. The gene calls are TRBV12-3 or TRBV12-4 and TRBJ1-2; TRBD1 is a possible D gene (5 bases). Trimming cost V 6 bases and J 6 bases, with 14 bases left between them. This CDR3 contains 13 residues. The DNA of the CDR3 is TGTGCCAGCAGCCATATCGGCAGGGATGGCTACACCTTC. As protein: CASSHIGRDGYTF.